The sequence of this T cell receptor (beta chain) was determined in a study of T cell repertoires in cytomegalovirus infection. TCRdb used MiXCR to reprocess the reads, holding one entry per CDR3 protein. The sample holds some 220,000 distinct CDR3 sequences, about 39% seen once. Note on this clonotype: The antigen is unknown.

V trimming: 6 bases; J trimming: 4 bases; junction bases outside the gene matches: 6. In germline, CDR1 is SNHLY, CDR2 FYNNEI. This CDR3 spans 14 amino acids. The sequence was obtained from a human donor in good health (CMV status not recorded). Some clones in this sample may be carry-over from other donors' samples. Sequencing was performed on CD8+ T cells from cultured PBMCs, taken from culture after CMV antigen stimulation. The chain couples TRBV2 to TRBJ1-5, with 7 bases lining up with TRBD1. CDR3 in DNA: TGTGCCAGCAGAGACAGGGTATGGAATCAGCCCCAGCATTTT. Protein product: CASRDRVWNQPQHF.